This passage covers 28 T cell receptor beta chains from one sample sequenced in a study of tissue T cells after allogeneic stem cell transplantation. Profiled with immunoSEQ multiplex PCR; TCRdb holds only in-frame clones, not every one. The data hold a few thousand clones, with around 40% observed a single time. Time point described: mouse harvest day 14 after allogeneic transplant. Each mouse received 10^7 T-cell-depleted marrow cells plus 10^6 splenic CD5+ T cells by tail vein. Sequencing input: gut tissue. The receptors shown here come from a female BALB/c mouse given C57BL/6 T cells with graft-versus-host disease after an allogeneic hematopoietic cell transplant.

By sample share, this clone is medium-sized. Mouse gene names and germline throughout. Read coverage stops 1 residue before the CDR3 terminus; the germline J gene supplies the remainder. The chain has TRBV3 and TRBJ1-5; 9 nucleotides line up with TRBD1. This CDR3 is 13 amino acids long. The trim removed 5 bases at V and 7 bases at J, leaving 3 bases unmatched. CDR1 and CDR2 (germline): SNHLY, FYNGKV (reference sequence). The CDR3 loop is CASSRGQGQAPLF. Incomplete CDR3 DNA: TGTGCCAGCAGCCGGGGACAGGGTCAGGCTCCGCTT. The full variable domain, completed using reference TRBV3 and TRBJ1-5, is GPKVLQIPSHQIIDMGQMVTLNCDPVSNHLYFYWYKQILGQQMEFLVNFYNGKVMEKSKLFKDQFSVERPDGSYFTLKIQPTALEDSAVYFCASSRGQGQAPLFGEGTRLSVL.

A note on this clone: Gene names refer to mouse genes. The read stops 1 residue short of the end of the CDR3; the missing end is completed from the germline J gene. The rearrangement joins TRBV26 to TRBJ2-2, with 7 bases that match TRBD1. Trimming cost V 4 bases and J 3 bases; bases outside gene matches: 2. The length of the CDR3 is 14 residues. Germline V lookup: CDR1 KGHPV, CDR2 FQNQEV (reference sequence). The CDR3 bases that were read are TGTGCCAGCAGTCCACAGGGGCACACCGGGCAGCTCTAC. It encodes CASSPQGHTGQLY. The full CDR3 protein reads CASSPQGHTGQLYF. Filled out from reference TRBV26 and TRBJ2-2, the complete variable domain reads NSKVIQTPRYLVKGQGQKAKMRCIPEKGHPVVFWYQQNKNNEFKFLINFQNQEVLQQIDMTEKRFSAECPSNSPCSLEIQSSEAGDSALYLCASSPQGHTGQLYFGEGSKLTVL.

Points on this clone: All gene names here are mouse names. Sequencing ends 1 residue short of the CDR3 end; the germline J gene provides the rest. The chain has TRBV3 and TRBJ2-4; no clear D. V lost 3 bases and J 1 base, leaving 5 bases between the germline ends. The CDR3 is 13 residues long. Germline CDR1 reads SNHLY; CDR2 reads FYNGKV (reference sequence). The CDR3 is CASSLQGQNTLYF. CDR3 bases read: TGTGCCAGCAGCTTGCAGGGTCAAAACACCTTGTAC.

On this clone: Mouse gene names apply. The observed sequence ends 1 residue before the CDR3 terminus, with the missing tail filled in from the germline J gene. The V call is TRBV5, the J call TRBJ2-3, with D uncertain. This CDR3 region has 14 residues. V gave up 4 bases and J gave up 0 bases, with 8 bases separating them. Germline V lookup: CDR1 LGHNA, CDR2 YNLKQL (reference sequence). CDR3 DNA (partial): TGTGCCAGCAGCCCCCTCGGGAGTGCAGAAACGCTGTAT. This codes for CASSPLGSAETLY. The whole CDR3 protein reads CASSPLGSAETLYF.

A word on this clone: The germline and genes are mouse ones. The CDR3 bases that were read are TGCTCCAGCAGTCAATCGAGGGGGGGCGATGAACAGTAC. Encoded protein: CSSSQSRGGDEQY. The full CDR3 reads CSSSQSRGGDEQYF. The J gene is TRBJ2-7, the V gene TRBV23; the table's D call, TRBD2, has no DNA check behind it. The read terminates 1 residue ahead of where the CDR3 ends, so the germline J gene completes it. This CDR3 is 14 amino acids long. Germline V gene lookup returns CDR1 KGHTA and CDR2 FQNQQP.

With regard to this clone: Germline and genes: mouse. The read falls 1 residue short of the CDR3 end, and the missing part is taken from the germline J gene. The chain couples TRBV12-2 to TRBJ2-3, with D maybe TRBD2 (6 bases). The CDR3 contains 14 residues. Trimming removed 0 bases from V and 3 bases from J, with 9 bases in between. Germline V gene data show CDR1 as SGHLS and CDR2 as HYDKME. The CDR3 bases that were read are TGTGCCAGCTCTCTCGAATGGGGGGCAGAAACGCTGTAT. Translation: CASSLEWGAETLY. The whole CDR3 sequence is CASSLEWGAETLYF.

This clone was counted only a few times. The gene symbols are mouse symbols. Read data end 1 residue before the CDR3 end; the end is taken from the germline J gene. The chain is built from TRBV13-1 and TRBJ2-7; 7 bases align to TRBD2. This CDR3 spans 14 amino acids. J gave up 0 bases and V 2 bases, and 2 bases lay outside the gene matches. Germline CDR1 is NSHNY and CDR2 is SYGAGN. CDR3 DNA, as far as it was read: TGTGCCAGCAGTGACTGGGGGTTCTCCTATGAACAGTAC. Translation: CASSDWGFSYEQY. The entire CDR3 sequence reads CASSDWGFSYEQYF.

This clone has more than one count but fewer than ten. The gene names given are mouse names. The read is 1 residue too short to cover the CDR3 end, so that end is filled in from the germline J gene. V is TRBV3 and J is TRBJ1-4, with 7 bases aligning to TRBD1. The ends lost 2 bases at V and 7 bases at J; junction bases unmatched: 4. The CDR3 sequence is 14 residues long. The germline V gene encodes CDR1 SNHLY and CDR2 FYNGKV (reference sequence). This CDR3 reads CASSLRQGGERLFF. The CDR3 DNA, read in part, is TGTGCCAGCAGCTTAAGACAGGGTGGCGAAAGATTATTT.

As regards this clone: Gene and germline names: mouse. Read coverage stops 1 residue before the CDR3 terminus; the germline J gene supplies the remainder. The chain joins TRBV3 to TRBJ1-4; no reliable D call. The CDR3 spans 14 residues. Germline-derived CDR1 and CDR2 are SNHLY and FYNGKV (reference sequence). The V end was cut by 5 bases, the J end by 0 bases, with 7 bases between. Incomplete CDR3 DNA: TGTGCCAGCAGCCTACTCGTTTCCAACGAAAGATTATTT. Its translation is CASSLLVSNERLF. The complete CDR3 reads CASSLLVSNERLFF.

In regard to this clone: Germline and genes here are mouse. With the read ending 1 residue before the CDR3 end, the germline J gene is used to fill in that end. The gene calls are TRBV12-2 and TRBJ1-1; 7 nucleotides match TRBD1. The germline V gene encodes CDR1 SGHLS and CDR2 HYDKME. J was trimmed by 5 bases and V by 4 bases; bases with no gene match: 3. CDR3 size: 12 residues. CDR3 residues: CASSLQGTEVFF. The DNA read from the CDR3 is TGTGCCAGCTCCCTACAGGGGACAGAAGTCTTC. Looking up the rest from reference TRBV12-2 and TRBJ1-1 gives the full variable domain: NSGVVQSPRYIIKGKGERSILKCIPISGHLSVAWYQQTQGQELKFFIQHYDKMERDKGNLPSRFSVQQFDDYHSEMNMSALELEDSAVYFCASSLQGTEVFFGKGTRLTVV.

With respect to this clone: The gene names here belong to mouse. The CDR3 extends 1 residue past the end of the read, so its final part is completed from the germline J gene. The gene calls are TRBV16 and TRBJ1-4; D perhaps matches TRBD1 (6 bases). The CDR3 is 15 amino acids. V lost 0 bases to trimming and J lost 4 bases, with 9 bases between them. The germline V gene has CDR1 SGHSA and CDR2 FRNQAP. CDR3 in amino acids: CASSLDRGGNERLFF. The part of the CDR3 DNA that was read is TGTGCAAGCAGCTTAGACAGGGGTGGCAACGAAAGATTATTT.

This clone was counted only a few times. Gene labels here are mouse ones. From the germline J gene comes the end of the CDR3, since the read stops 1 residue before it. V is TRBV26 and J is TRBJ2-3; TRBD1 is a possible D gene (5 bases). V dropped 3 bases and J dropped 3 bases, with 13 bases sitting between them. CDR1 is KGHPV, CDR2 FQNQEV, per germline (reference sequence). The CDR3 is 15 residues long. CDR3 amino acids: CASSLPGMNAETLYF. Partial CDR3 DNA: TGTGCCAGCAGTCTCCCAGGGATGAACGCAGAAACGCTGTAT.

Notes on this clone: Mouse germline and gene names are used. The sequenced fragment ends 1 residue before the CDR3 boundary, so the rest is inferred from the germline J gene. This CDR3 is also generated by other DNA sequences in the sample. V is TRBV13-2 and J is TRBJ2-3, with 8 positions matching TRBD2. Losses at the gene ends were 5 bases for V and 3 bases for J; bases not matched to a gene: 5. The CDR3 contains 14 residues. Germline V CDR1 and CDR2: NNHNN, SYGAGS (reference sequence). The CDR3 loop reads CASGGGRGAETLYF. The CDR3 DNA, read in part, is TGTGCCAGCGGGGGGGGGCGGGGGGCAGAAACGCTGTAT.

This clone came up a few times. Germline and genes here are mouse. The read is 1 residue too short to cover the CDR3 end, so that end is filled in from the germline J gene. V gene TRBV26 combines with J gene TRBJ2-5; 9 nucleotides agree with TRBD2. The CDR3 is 15 residues long. With 3 bases clipped from V and 1 base from J, the junction kept 2 bases outside the gene matches. Per the germline V gene, CDR1 is KGHPV and CDR2 is FQNQEV (reference sequence). The CDR3 DNA, read in part, is TGTGCCAGCAGTCTCCGACTGGGGGACCAAGACACCCAGTAC. Its protein product is CASSLRLGDQDTQY. The whole CDR3 is CASSLRLGDQDTQYF.

About this clone itself: These gene names are mouse names. The CDR3 end is not reached by the read, which stops 1 residue before it; the germline J gene fills it in. This chain uses TRBV3 with TRBJ2-1; TRBD1 matches 8 bases. V lost 2 bases and J lost 7; bases outside the gene matches: 4. Germline V CDR1 and CDR2: SNHLY, FYNGKV (reference sequence). The CDR3 extends over 14 amino acids. The part of the CDR3 DNA that was read is TGTGCCAGCAGCTTACAGGGGGCGCGAGCTGAGCAGTTC. Amino acid sequence: CASSLQGARAEQF. The full CDR3 reads CASSLQGARAEQFF.

In its sample, this clone was seen once. Mouse gene names apply. The read ends 1 residue before the CDR3 terminus; that terminus is restored from the germline J gene. V and J are TRBV2 and TRBJ2-2; 8 nucleotides align to TRBD2. The germline CDR1 and CDR2 sequences are LGHNA and YSYQKL. V shed 0 bases and J 4 bases; nucleotides not matched to a gene: 7. The CDR3 is 17 residues long. The CDR3 bases that were read are TGTGCCAGCAGCCAAGATCGCTGGGGGGTTGTCACCGGGCAGCTCTAC. Translation gives CASSQDRWGVVTGQLY. The whole CDR3 reads CASSQDRWGVVTGQLYF.

The table lists this clone with a few counts. Mouse names are used for the genes. This chain's CDR3 is CSSSQTDTEVFF. The sequenced CDR3 bases are TGCTCCAGCAGTCAGACAGACACAGAAGTCTTC. The chain joins TRBV23 to TRBJ1-1; whether TRBD1, the table's D call, matches the DNA was not checked. Read data end 1 residue before the CDR3 end; the end is taken from the germline J gene. Germline CDR1 is KGHTA and CDR2 is FQNQQP. This CDR3 is built from 12 residues.

This clone was observed a few times. Germline and genes here are mouse. The CDR3 goes on 1 residue after the read ends, and that part is filled in from the germline J gene. This chain joins TRBV3 and TRBJ2-3; 7 bases align to TRBD1. The CDR3 extends over 14 amino acids. Germline CDR1 and CDR2: SNHLY and FYNGKV (reference sequence). V gave up 1 base and J gave up 3 bases; unmatched junction bases: 1. This chain's CDR3 is CASSLGGQAETLYF. The sequenced CDR3 bases are TGTGCCAGCAGCTTAGGGGGACAGGCAGAAACGCTGTAT.

As regards this clone: Mouse gene names apply. The read ends 1 residue early relative to the CDR3; the germline J gene fills the gap. The rearrangement uses TRBV26 and TRBJ2-4; possibly TRBD1 for D (7 bases). This CDR3 is 13 amino acids long. Trimming took 2 bases from V and 8 from J, leaving 11 bases between them. From germline, CDR1 is KGHPV and CDR2 FQNQEV (reference sequence). The CDR3 sequence: CASSLKGAGTLYF. The covered CDR3 bases are TGTGCCAGCAGTCTGAAGGGGGCCGGCACCTTGTAC.

For this clone: The genes are named according to mouse. The read gets to within 1 residue of the CDR3 end, and the germline J gene fills in the rest. The chain carries TRBV16 and TRBJ2-7; 9 bases match TRBD2. The CDR3 length is 13 residues. With V trimmed by 4 bases and J by 5 bases, 3 bases remained unmatched. Germline CDR1 reads SGHSA; CDR2 reads FRNQAP. The sequenced part of the CDR3 DNA is TGTGCAAGCAGCTCGGACTGGGGAAATGAACAGTAC. Its translation: CASSSDWGNEQY. The entire CDR3 sequence reads CASSSDWGNEQYF.

As regards this clone: The listed genes are named as in mouse. The CDR3 is cut off 1 residue early in the read; its end comes from the germline J gene. V usage is TRBV26 and J usage is TRBJ2-3; D is ambiguous. Germline V gene lookup returns CDR1 KGHPV and CDR2 FQNQEV (reference sequence). V was cut by 1 base and J by 0 bases, with 5 bases left in between. This CDR3 comprises 14 residues. The DNA read from the CDR3 is TGTGCCAGCAGTCTGTACAGTAGTGCAGAAACGCTGTAT. Translated, it gives CASSLYSSAETLY. The complete CDR3 protein is CASSLYSSAETLYF.

In this sample, this clone turned up a few times. Here the gene names and germline are mouse. The read gets to within 1 residue of the CDR3 end, and the germline J gene fills in the rest. The V call is TRBV13-2, the J call TRBJ2-4, with D unclear. V was trimmed by 0 bases and J by 0 bases, leaving 8 bases between them. CDR3 length: 15 amino acids. Germline V gene lookup returns CDR1 NNHNN and CDR2 SYGAGS (reference sequence). Incomplete CDR3 DNA: TGTGCCAGCGGTGATGCGGCACCTAGTCAAAACACCTTGTAC. It specifies CASGDAAPSQNTLY. The full CDR3 is CASGDAAPSQNTLYF.

This clone rates as large (0.1 to 1%). Each gene name is a mouse one. The CDR3 extends 1 residue past the end of the read, so its final part is completed from the germline J gene. The chain couples TRBV16 to TRBJ1-3; no reliable D call. Trimming pared 3 bases from V and 0 bases from J, leaving 6 bases between. CDR1 is SGHSA and CDR2 is FRNQAP in the germline V gene. The CDR3 runs 14 residues. Partial CDR3 DNA: TGTGCAAGCAGCTTCCAGACTTCTGGAAATACGCTCTAT. It yields the protein CASSFQTSGNTLY. The full CDR3 reads CASSFQTSGNTLYF.

On this clone: The gene symbols are mouse symbols. The read ends 1 residue early relative to the CDR3; the germline J gene fills the gap. The chain has TRBV26 and TRBJ1-3; D may be TRBD1 (6 bases). Trimming stripped 6 bases from V and 2 bases from J, with 8 bases between. Germline V gene sequence: CDR1 KGHPV, CDR2 FQNQEV (reference sequence). This CDR3 has 13 residues. The CDR3 loop is CASRRGPGNTLYF. The CDR3 DNA, read in part, is TGTGCCAGCAGGCGGGGGCCTGGAAATACGCTCTAT.

By share, this clone counts as medium-sized. Gene names are mouse gene names. The read terminates 1 residue ahead of where the CDR3 ends, so the germline J gene completes it. The V call is TRBV3, the J call TRBJ2-7, with D unclear. Looked up from germline, CDR1 is SNHLY and CDR2 is FYNGKV (reference sequence). Trimming cost V 7 bases and J 2 bases, with 3 bases left between them. The CDR3 contains 10 residues. The CDR3 loop is CASKTYEQYF. Incomplete CDR3 DNA: TGTGCCAGCAAAACCTATGAACAGTAC.

Regarding this clone: Mouse gene names and germline throughout. From the germline J gene comes the end of the CDR3, since the read stops 1 residue before it. This sequence joins TRBV23 and TRBJ2-5; TRBD1 reflects the table's D call only, with no check against the DNA. The length of the CDR3 is 14 residues. Germline V lookup: CDR1 KGHTA, CDR2 FQNQQP. CDR3 sequence reads: CSSSPTGNQDTQYF. Partial CDR3 DNA: TGCTCCAGCAGTCCGACAGGGAACCAAGACACCCAGTAC.

This clone showed up just once. Gene names and germline refer to mouse. The read falls 1 residue short of the CDR3 end, and the missing part is taken from the germline J gene. The V call is TRBV12-1, the J call TRBJ2-4; 10 bases are shared with TRBD1. Germline lookup yields CDR1 SGHSN and CDR2 HYEKVE. J gave up 8 bases and V 2 bases, and 3 bases lay outside the gene matches. This CDR3 has 13 residues. CDR3 loop: CASSRTGGITLYF. The CDR3 DNA, read in part, is TGTGCCAGCTCTCGGACAGGGGGGATCACCTTGTAC. Full variable domain (remainder filled in from reference TRBV12-1 and TRBJ2-4): DSGVVQSPRHIIKEKGGRSVLTCIPISGHSNVVWYQQTLGKELKFLIQHYEKVERDKGFLPSRFSVQQFDDYHSEMNMSALELEDSAMYFCASSRTGGITLYFGAGTRLSVL.

On this clone: Genes and germline are mouse. The read ends 1 residue shy of where the CDR3 ends; the end is completed using the germline J gene. V usage is TRBV5 and J usage is TRBJ2-5, with D perhaps TRBD1 or TRBD2 (6 bases each). Germline-derived CDR1 and CDR2 are LGHNA and YNLKQL (reference sequence). V was cut by 4 bases and J by 0 bases, with 14 bases left in between. The CDR3 is 16 amino acids. CDR3: CASSPRGGINQDTQYF. The covered CDR3 bases are TGTGCCAGCAGCCCGCGTGGGGGCATTAACCAAGACACCCAGTAC.